The 30 T cell receptor beta chains given below trace back to one sample, sequenced in a study of Ad26.COV2.S vaccination and SARS-CoV-2 variants. Measured with immunoSEQ multiplex PCR; TCRdb has only the in-frame clones, and not every one. The sample shows hundreds of thousands of clones, 80% to 90% of them seen only once. Treatment reported: about 20 received Ad26.COV2.S at low or high dose, single or two shots; about 5 received placebo; per-sample allocation not given. Samples analyzed were those drawn on day 63 after the first vaccine or placebo injection. The sequencing here drew on peripheral blood, taken in a trial of Ad26.COV2.S vaccine versus placebo. Source of these receptors: a person between 18 and 65 years old who received the Ad26.COV2.S COVID-19 vaccine or a placebo.

The V gene is TRBV27, the J gene TRBJ2-1; 9 bases agree with TRBD2. The CDR3 runs to 17 residues. In germline, CDR1 is MNHEY, CDR2 SMNVEV (reference sequence). V was pared by 6 bases and J by 0 bases, with 9 bases of the junction left unmatched. The CDR3 nucleotides are TGTGCCAGCAGCCATCTAGCGGGGACGAGCTCCTACAATGAGCAGTTCTTC. Protein: CASSHLAGTSSYNEQFF.

V gene TRBV29-1 combines with J gene TRBJ2-2, with TRBD1 matching over 7 bases. The CDR3 totals 13 residues. J gave up 7 bases and V 6 bases, and 8 bases lay outside the gene matches. CDR1 SQVTM and CDR2 ANQGSEA come from the germline V gene. The CDR3, as DNA: TGCAGCGTGGAACAGACAGGGCACGGGGAGCTGTTTTTT. Translated: CSVEQTGHGELFF.

This chain connects TRBV6-2 or TRBV6-3 to TRBJ2-7; 10 bases match TRBD1. This CDR3 has 14 residues. Germline V gene sequence: CDR1 MNHEY, CDR2 SVGEGT. J was trimmed by 7 bases and V by 4 bases; bases with no gene match: 7. CDR3 protein: CASSLDRGRWEQYF. CDR3 sequence (DNA): TGTGCCAGCAGTTTGGACAGGGGGAGGTGGGAGCAGTACTTC.

The V and J genes are TRBV3-1 (or the pseudogene TRBV3-2) and TRBJ2-2; 7 positions match TRBD2. Germline loops: CDR1 LGHDT, CDR2 YNNKEL (reference sequence). The CDR3 has 16 amino acids. J was trimmed by 1 base and V by 3 bases; bases with no gene match: 5. The CDR3 sequence: CASSHQLARNTGELFF. CDR3 sequence (DNA): TGTGCCAGCAGCCATCAACTAGCGCGGAACACCGGGGAGCTGTTTTTT.

The chain has TRBV28 and TRBJ1-5; TRBD1 aligns across 8 bases. The CDR3 contains 18 residues. V shed 4 bases, J shed 1 base, and the junction held 12 bases outside the gene matches. The V gene's germline CDR1 is MDHEN and CDR2 SYDVKM. The CDR3 DNA is TGTGCCAGCAGTTCGTTCCTCGCAGGGGGCATGAGCAATCAGCCCCAGCATTTT. Its protein product is CASSSFLAGGMSNQPQHF.

CDR3 sequence: CASSVVGSGEQFF. In nucleotides, the CDR3 is TGTGCCAGCAGCGTAGTAGGGTCCGGTGAGCAGTTCTTC. The chain has TRBV9 and TRBJ2-1; D is unclear. In germline, CDR1 is SGDLS, CDR2 YYNGEE. Trimming took off 0 bases at V and 9 bases at J, with 10 bases between the two ends. This CDR3 region has 13 residues.

The chain uses TRBV7-6 and TRBJ2-1, with unresolved D. V lost 4 bases, J lost 7 bases, and 29 bases lay in between. Germline V gene data show CDR1 as SGHVS and CDR2 as FNYEAQ. This CDR3 contains 19 residues. This CDR3 reads CASSSTSSHSLFYRNEQFF. DNA for the CDR3: TGTGCCAGCAGCTCGACCAGCTCCCACTCCCTTTTTTATAGGAATGAGCAGTTCTTC. The variable domain in full, with the rest retrieved from reference TRBV7-6 and TRBJ2-1, is GAGVSQSPRYKVTKRGQDVALRCDPISGHVSLYWYRQALGQGPEFLTYFNYEAQQDKSGLPNDRFSAERPEGSISTLTIQRTEQRDSAMYRCASSSTSSHSLFYRNEQFFGPGTRLTVL.

A single count supports this clone. The J gene is TRBJ2-3, the V gene TRBV4-2; 7 nucleotides line up with TRBD2. With V trimmed by 4 bases and J by 1 base, 23 bases remained unmatched. Germline V gene sequence: CDR1 LGHNA, CDR2 YNFKEQ. The CDR3 has 21 residues. The CDR3 coding sequence is TGTGCCAGCAGCCCCCCGGGGCGGGCAGCCAGCGGGGACTTGGGCACAGATACGCAGTATTTT. It is translated as CASSPPGRAASGDLGTDTQYF.

The genes are TRBV3-1 (or the pseudogene TRBV3-2) and TRBJ2-1; D not resolved. The CDR3 runs 12 residues. The germline V gene encodes CDR1 LGHDT and CDR2 YNNKEL (reference sequence). V dropped 8 bases and J dropped 0 bases, with 5 bases sitting between them. The CDR3 is CASALSYNEQFF. CDR3 nucleotide sequence: TGTGCCAGCGCTCTCTCCTACAATGAGCAGTTCTTC.

The rearrangement uses TRBV12-5 and TRBJ2-7, with 7 bases identical to TRBD1. Germline loops: CDR1 LGHNT, CDR2 FRNRAP. The length of the CDR3 is 15 residues. V was pared by 5 bases and J by 2 bases, with 9 bases of the junction left unmatched. The CDR3 sequence is CASGQHPGQPYEQYF. The CDR3 coding sequence is TGTGCTAGTGGTCAACATCCGGGACAGCCCTACGAGCAGTACTTC.

This sequence joins TRBV30 and TRBJ1-3; TRBD1 matches at 7 bases. The V segment lost 5 bases and the J segment 0 bases; nucleotides outside the gene matches: 1. Germline V lookup: CDR1 GTSNPN, CDR2 SVGIG (reference sequence). The length of the CDR3 is 13 residues. DNA of the CDR3: TGTGCCTGGGACAGGGACTCTGGAAACACCATATATTTT. This codes for CAWDRDSGNTIYF.

The V and J genes are TRBV12-3 or TRBV12-4 and TRBJ2-5; tentatively, D is TRBD1 (5 bases). There are 11 residues in the CDR3. Deletions cut 7 bases from V and 7 bases from J, with 10 bases between. CDR3 residues: CASNHRGTQYF. For the CDR3, the DNA is TGTGCCAGCAACCATAGGGGGACCCAGTACTTC.

J is TRBJ1-4 and V is TRBV20-1, with 7 bases lining up with TRBD1. Losses at the gene ends were 4 bases for V and 8 bases for J; bases not matched to a gene: 1. This CDR3 contains 11 residues. Germline V gives CDR1 DFQATT, CDR2 SNEGSKA (reference sequence). CDR3 bases: TGCAGTGCTATACAGGGGGAAAAACTGTTTTTT. Translation: CSAIQGEKLFF.

There are a few counts of this clone. V is TRBV3-1 (or the pseudogene TRBV3-2) and J is TRBJ2-7; D gene ambiguous. The V end was cut by 0 bases, the J end by 2 bases, with 17 bases between. Germline V gives CDR1 LGHDT, CDR2 YNNKEL (reference sequence). The CDR3 is made up of 17 amino acids. This chain's CDR3 is CASSQEVLWTQPYEQYF. The CDR3, as DNA: TGTGCCAGCAGCCAAGAAGTCTTGTGGACCCAACCCTACGAGCAGTACTTC.

The chain links TRBV7-9 to TRBJ2-4, with 8 bases aligning to TRBD2. The CDR3 is 17 residues long. Per germline, CDR1 SEHNR and CDR2 FQNEAQ (reference sequence). With 4 bases clipped from V and 7 bases from J, the junction kept 15 bases outside the gene matches. The chain's CDR3 is CASSSPVGSGKGNIQYF. CDR3 coding DNA: TGTGCCAGCAGCTCCCCCGTCGGTAGCGGGAAGGGGAACATTCAGTACTTC.

J is TRBJ1-1 and V is TRBV19, with a tentative D call TRBD1 (5 bases). Deletions cut 1 base from V and 7 bases from J, with 10 bases between. The CDR3 has 13 residues. The V gene's germline CDR1 is LNHDA and CDR2 SQIVND (reference sequence). The CDR3 DNA sequence: TGTGCCAGTAGTATAGCTCAGGGTATTGAAGCTTTCTTT. It yields the protein CASSIAQGIEAFF. Based on the CDR3 plus reference TRBV19 and TRBJ1-1, the full variable domain is DGGITQSPKYLFRKEGQNVTLSCEQNLNHDAMYWYRQDPGQGLRLIYYSQIVNDFQKGDIAEGYSVSREKKESFPLTVTSAQKNPTAFYLCASSIAQGIEAFFGQGTRLTVV.

The chain recombines TRBV5-6 with TRBJ2-2; D gene uncertain. Trimming cost V 2 bases and J 6 bases, with 8 bases left between them. The CDR3 has 13 amino acids. Germline CDR1 reads SGHDT; CDR2 reads YYEEEE. The CDR3 is CASSFQSAGELFF. As DNA, the CDR3 is TGTGCCAGCAGCTTCCAGAGCGCCGGGGAGCTGTTTTTT.

CDR3 amino acids: CASSMGGIRVYGYTF. In DNA form, the CDR3 reads TGTGCCAGCAGCATGGGGGGGATTCGGGTCTATGGCTACACCTTC. The chain combines TRBV3-1 (or the pseudogene TRBV3-2) with TRBJ1-2; a possible D gene is TRBD1 (5 bases). CDR3 length equals 15 residues. Trimming left V 5 bases short and J 4 bases short, with 17 bases between. CDR1 is LGHDT and CDR2 is YNNKEL in the germline V gene (reference sequence).

This clone showed up just a few times. This chain connects TRBV4-3 to TRBJ2-2; D perhaps matches TRBD1 (5 bases). The germline gives CDR1 LGHNA, CDR2 YSLEER. Trimming took 3 bases from V and 6 from J, leaving 11 bases between them. This CDR3 is built from 14 residues. The CDR3 is CASSQDIPSGELFF. CDR3 DNA sequence: TGCGCCAGCAGCCAGGACATTCCCTCCGGGGAGCTGTTTTTT.

The chain couples TRBV6-1 to TRBJ1-1; no reliable D call. V gave up 1 base and J gave up 0 bases, with 6 bases separating them. This CDR3 has 14 amino acids. Per the germline V gene, CDR1 is MNHNS and CDR2 is SASEGT. The CDR3 coding sequence is TGTGCCAGCAGTGAAGGGGGATTGAACACTGAAGCTTTCTTT. It codes for CASSEGGLNTEAFF.

Notes on this clone: The junction does not match germline at one end; this may be a read error. CDR3 bases: TGTGCCAGCAGCCCCGGGACTAGCGGAGATATCAGCTTC. This translates into CASSPGTSGDISF. This rearrangement joins TRBV11-3 to TRBJ2-7, with TRBD2 matching 11 bases. CDR1 SGHNT and CDR2 YENEEA come from the germline V gene. This CDR3 spans 13 amino acids.

This chain connects TRBV19 to TRBJ2-1; D remains unclear. The CDR3 spans 15 residues. Germline V gene data show CDR1 as LNHDA and CDR2 as SQIVND (reference sequence). Trimming removed 10 bases from V and 8 bases from J, with 24 bases in between. As DNA, the CDR3 is TGTGCCACCCAAAGATTAGGGATGGTGGGCGATGAGCAGTTCTTC. Residues: CATQRLGMVGDEQFF. Based on the CDR3 plus reference TRBV19 and TRBJ2-1, the full variable domain is DGGITQSPKYLFRKEGQNVTLSCEQNLNHDAMYWYRQDPGQGLRLIYYSQIVNDFQKGDIAEGYSVSREKKESFPLTVTSAQKNPTAFYLCATQRLGMVGDEQFFGPGTRLTVL.

The V gene is TRBV4-3, the J gene TRBJ1-5, with D perhaps TRBD1 (5 bases). V lost 0 bases and J lost 2, with 8 bases in between. CDR3 size: 15 residues. The germline CDR1 and CDR2 sequences are LGHNA and YSLEER. The CDR3 sequence: CASSQDPGGNQPQHF. CDR3 DNA sequence: TGCGCCAGCAGCCAAGATCCGGGGGGCAATCAGCCCCAGCATTTT.

The chain is built from TRBV7-9 and TRBJ2-1; weak D call: TRBD2 (5 bases). CDR3 length: 19 amino acids. Trimming took off 3 bases at V and 0 bases at J, with 21 bases between the two ends. Per germline, CDR1 SEHNR and CDR2 FQNEAQ (reference sequence). DNA for the CDR3: TGTGCCAGCAGCTTTACGCGGGCTCTACCCGTCAGCTCCTACAATGAGCAGTTCTTC. Translation gives CASSFTRALPVSSYNEQFF.

The genes are TRBV2 and TRBJ2-1; D assignment may be TRBD1 or TRBD2 (6 bases each). Trimming removed 7 bases from V and 4 bases from J, with 20 bases in between. CDR3 length: 16 amino acids. The germline CDR1 and CDR2 sequences are SNHLY and FYNNEI. The CDR3 nucleotides are TGTGCCAGCACCAAGGGGGTAGCGGATTTATACAATGAGCAGTTCTTC. As protein: CASTKGVADLYNEQFF.

The V gene is TRBV6-5, the J gene TRBJ2-3; 9 bases map to TRBD2. Looked up from germline, CDR1 is MNHEY and CDR2 is SVGAGI. The CDR3 spans 16 residues. Trimming removed 0 bases from V and 1 base from J; junction bases left unmatched: 2. The DNA for the CDR3 is TGTGCCAGCAGTTACTCTCCTAGCGGGGGCACAGATACGCAGTATTTT. This sequence encodes CASSYSPSGGTDTQYF.

The chain uses TRBV28 and TRBJ1-5; D perhaps matches TRBD1 (6 bases). Germline loops: CDR1 MDHEN, CDR2 SYDVKM. Deletions cut 8 bases from V and 6 bases from J, with 20 bases between. CDR3 length equals 15 residues. The CDR3, as DNA: TGTGCCAGCGAAGAATCAGGGGAGCGCGCTCAGCCCCAGCATTTT. It encodes CASEESGERAQPQHF.

V gene TRBV11-3 combines with J gene TRBJ1-1; D not certain. CDR3 size: 13 residues. CDR1 is SGHNT and CDR2 is YENEEA in the germline V gene. V dropped 4 bases and J dropped 3 bases, with 9 bases sitting between them. As DNA, the CDR3 is TGTGCCAGCAGCTCATCGGCGGACACTGAAGCTTTCTTT. It yields the protein CASSSSADTEAFF.

The chain has TRBV9 and TRBJ2-3; 9 nucleotides agree with TRBD2. Germline loops: CDR1 SGDLS, CDR2 YYNGEE. The V gene end was trimmed by 0 bases and the J gene end by 5 bases; junction bases not matched to a gene: 4. The CDR3 loop spans 15 amino acids. The CDR3 nucleotides read TGTGCCAGCAGCGTAGGGAGCGGGGGGATAGATACGCAGTATTTT. It encodes CASSVGSGGIDTQYF.

This rearrangement joins TRBV5-1 to TRBJ1-1, with D tentatively TRBD1 (6 bases). Germline-derived CDR1 and CDR2 are SGHRS and YFSETQ. This CDR3 spans 15 amino acids. V was shortened by 0 bases and J by 1 base, with 10 bases between the two germline ends. Here the CDR3 DNA reads TGCGCCAGCAGCTTGGGAAGGGGGAAGAACACTGAAGCTTTCTTT. This translates into CASSLGRGKNTEAFF.